This T cell receptor beta chain was found in a study of blood T cell repertoires in COVID-19. Study as a whole: Samples of COVID-19 (acute and convalescent) were obtained from the United States, Italy and Spain. PBMCs, B-cell-depleted T cells, or T cells provided the cDNA or gDNA that made up the material.

Produced via immunoSEQ multiplex PCR; TCRdb's table is partial and in-frame only. The sample includes 160,000 or so clones, around 84% seen only once; the top ten take roughly 15%. Participants had their cohort set by participant-reported clinical history. Two negative PCRs, clearance, or symptom resolution had been documented for recovered Cohort 3 donors. V lost 2 bases and J lost 5; bases outside the gene matches: 7. This CDR3 contains 16 residues. Germline V lookup: CDR1 LNHDA, CDR2 SQIVND (reference sequence). Sequences were obtained from PBMCs or T cells enriched from blood (not recorded which). The chain employs TRBV19 and TRBJ2-1; 9 nucleotides align to TRBD2. The TCR was taken from a man aged 50-59 years who had recovered from COVID-19. The CDR3, as DNA: TGTGCCAGTAGTATAATGCGGGGGGGCCCAGACAATGAGCAGTTCTTC. Translated: CASSIMRGGPDNEQFF.